Listed below are T cell receptor beta chains from one sample, sequenced in a study of blood T cells in healthy people across ages. A single record per CDR3 protein comes from TCRdb applying MiXCR to the 5' RACE reads. The data show hundreds of thousands of distinct CDR3 sequences, less than 45% seen once. Sequencing used blood. The receptors derive from an elderly man in good health. Each CDR3 is given with its conserved first and last residue. D genes are given only for firm matches. Where a row states a size, it is once, few, many or the class of an expanded clone; other rows omit it.

CDR3nt: TGTGCCAGCAGCTTAGGCGGAGGGGGCGGCAAAAACATTCAGTACTTC; CDR3aa: CASSLGGGGGKNIQYF; abundance: NA; d_gene: NA; v_gene: TRBV7-2; j_gene: TRBJ2-4
CDR3nt: TGTGCCAGCAGCCAAGAGATACGGAGCTCCTGCGAGCAGTACTTC; CDR3aa: CASSQEIRSSCEQYF; abundance: once; d_gene: NA; v_gene: TRBV4-2; j_gene: TRBJ2-7
CDR3nt: TGCAGCGTTGGGTCTAGCGGGAACGATGAGCAGTTCTTC; CDR3aa: CSVGSSGNDEQFF; abundance: many; d_gene: TRBD2; v_gene: TRBV29-1; j_gene: TRBJ2-1
CDR3nt: TGTGCCAGCTCAGCGACAGGGCGTGGGGAGACCCAGTACTTC; CDR3aa: CASSATGRGETQYF; abundance: NA; d_gene: TRBD1; v_gene: TRBV18; j_gene: TRBJ2-5
CDR3nt: TGTGCCAGCAGTAACACTGGACTAGCGGGAGTGAGAGATACGCAGTATTTT; CDR3aa: CASSNTGLAGVRDTQYF; abundance: few; d_gene: TRBD2; v_gene: TRBV28; j_gene: TRBJ2-3
CDR3nt: TGTGCCACCAGTGACGCCGGGACGCCCACGGACGAGCAGTACTTC; CDR3aa: CATSDAGTPTDEQYF; abundance: NA; d_gene: NA; v_gene: TRBV24-1; j_gene: TRBJ2-7
CDR3nt: TGCAGTGCTACGGACAGAGCAGATACGCAGTATTTT; CDR3aa: CSATDRADTQYF; abundance: NA; d_gene: NA; v_gene: TRBV20-1; j_gene: TRBJ2-3
CDR3nt: TGTGCCAGCTCATCACAACAGGGGGTAGGAGAGACCCAGTACTTC; CDR3aa: CASSSQQGVGETQYF; abundance: NA; d_gene: TRBD1; v_gene: TRBV18; j_gene: TRBJ2-5
CDR3nt: TGTGCCAGCAGCCAAGGTGTCATTGGGGGGCAGTACTTC; CDR3aa: CASSQGVIGGQYF; abundance: NA; d_gene: NA; v_gene: TRBV3-1; j_gene: TRBJ2-5
CDR3nt: TGTGCCAGCAGCCCCGCGGGGGACTGGACCTCCGAGCAGTACTTC; CDR3aa: CASSPAGDWTSEQYF; abundance: few; d_gene: TRBD2; v_gene: TRBV9; j_gene: TRBJ2-7
CDR3nt: TGCAGTGCCACCGGGACACGTCCCAATGAGCAGTTCTTC; CDR3aa: CSATGTRPNEQFF; abundance: NA; d_gene: NA; v_gene: TRBV20-1; j_gene: TRBJ2-1
CDR3nt: TGCGCCAGCAGTGAGTCTGGCGGGACGTTGCATGAGCAGTTCTTC; CDR3aa: CASSESGGTLHEQFF; abundance: NA; d_gene: NA; v_gene: TRBV10-2; j_gene: TRBJ2-1
CDR3nt: TGTGCCAGCACACGTCCGGGACAGGTGGTAGATGAGCAGTTCTTC; CDR3aa: CASTRPGQVVDEQFF; abundance: few; d_gene: TRBD1; v_gene: TRBV7-9; j_gene: TRBJ2-1
CDR3nt: TGCAGCGTTGAATTCCAACAGGGTTTGGGGGCCAACGTCCTGACTTTC; CDR3aa: CSVEFQQGLGANVLTF; abundance: NA; d_gene: NA; v_gene: TRBV29-1; j_gene: TRBJ2-6
CDR3nt: TGCAGTGCGCCCAACCGGGCAGGGCGCGATGGCGAGCAGTACTTC; CDR3aa: CSAPNRAGRDGEQYF; abundance: many; d_gene: NA; v_gene: TRBV20-1; j_gene: TRBJ2-7
CDR3nt: TGTGCCAGCAGTGACTTAGCGGGAGGGATCTACAATGAGCAGTTCTTC; CDR3aa: CASSDLAGGIYNEQFF; abundance: NA; d_gene: TRBD2; v_gene: TRBV6-6; j_gene: TRBJ2-1
CDR3nt: TGTGCCAGCAGGACGGGACAGGGGGCCAATGAGCAGTACTTC; CDR3aa: CASRTGQGANEQYF; abundance: NA; d_gene: TRBD1; v_gene: TRBV25-1; j_gene: TRBJ2-5
CDR3nt: TGCAGCGCGGGGTTACCCTACGAGCAGTACTTC; CDR3aa: CSAGLPYEQYF; abundance: NA; d_gene: NA; v_gene: TRBV29-1; j_gene: TRBJ2-7
CDR3nt: TGCAGTGCTCAAACAGGGCAGTGGGGCTACACCTTC; CDR3aa: CSAQTGQWGYTF; abundance: few; d_gene: NA; v_gene: TRBV20-1; j_gene: TRBJ1-2
CDR3nt: TGTGCCAGCAGTTACGCCTTAGCGGGAGGGCTACCTTCCTACGAGCAGTACTTC; CDR3aa: CASSYALAGGLPSYEQYF; abundance: NA; d_gene: TRBD2; v_gene: TRBV6-5; j_gene: TRBJ2-7
CDR3nt: TGTGCCAGCAGCTTTGGGGGGGCCAGTGAGCAGTTCTTC; CDR3aa: CASSFGGASEQFF; abundance: many; d_gene: NA; v_gene: TRBV7-2; j_gene: TRBJ2-1
CDR3nt: TGCGCCAGCAGCGGGACAGGGGTGAGGGAGACCCAGTACTTC; CDR3aa: CASSGTGVRETQYF; abundance: NA; d_gene: TRBD1; v_gene: TRBV5-1; j_gene: TRBJ2-5
CDR3nt: TGTGCCAGCAGCCTCCCGACAGGGGTTAATGAAAAACTGTTTTTT; CDR3aa: CASSLPTGVNEKLFF; abundance: few; d_gene: TRBD1; v_gene: TRBV7-2; j_gene: TRBJ1-4
CDR3nt: TGTGCCAGCAGCTCTACTAGCGGGAGGTTAAATGAGCAGTTCTTC; CDR3aa: CASSSTSGRLNEQFF; abundance: many; d_gene: TRBD2; v_gene: TRBV7-3; j_gene: TRBJ2-1
CDR3nt: TGCGCCAGCAGCTTGGCGGGTCACGGGGGAACACAAGAGACCCAGTACTTC; CDR3aa: CASSLAGHGGTQETQYF; abundance: NA; d_gene: NA; v_gene: TRBV5-1; j_gene: TRBJ2-5